A selection of T cell receptor beta chains follows, all from one sample in a study of blood T cell repertoires in COVID-19. Only in-frame clones appear in the TCRdb table, and some are missing; sequencing was by immunoSEQ multiplex PCR. The sample lists 35,000 to 50,000 clones; roughly 87% were seen once. Sequencing was done on a sample of peripheral blood. The source of these receptors is a man in his sixties with acute or convalescent COVID-19. CDR3s include the opening cysteine and the closing phenylalanine or tryptophan. Each record gives: V gene, J gene, clone size, D gene, CDR3 protein, CDR3 DNA. The D gene is left open where the match is weak. The size field is filled for only some rows; it gives once, few, many or a size class.

V: TRBV19
J: TRBJ1-6
size: NA
D: NA
CDR3: CASRPLLSQGGNSPLHF
DNA: TGTGCCAGTAGACCCCTCTTGTCGCAGGGCGGTAATTCACCCCTCCACTTT

V: TRBV7-6
J: TRBJ2-1
size: NA
D: TRBD1
CDR3: CASSVGQGDYNEQFF
DNA: TGTGCCAGCAGCGTGGGACAGGGTGACTACAATGAGCAGTTCTTC

V: TRBV18
J: TRBJ1-1
size: NA
D: TRBD1
CDR3: CASSPRNRGTAGAEAFF
DNA: TGTGCCAGCTCACCACGCAATCGAGGGACAGCCGGGGCTGAAGCTTTCTTT

V: TRBV18
J: TRBJ2-7
size: NA
D: TRBD2
CDR3: CASSPPLAGGLDAYEQYF
DNA: TGTGCCAGCTCACCACCCCTAGCGGGGGGCCTCGACGCATACGAGCAGTACTTC

V: TRBV7-8
J: TRBJ1-3
size: NA
D: NA
CDR3: CASSLASRQVPSGNTIYF
DNA: TGTGCCAGCAGCTTAGCGTCCCGACAGGTCCCCTCTGGAAACACCATATATTTT

V: TRBV18
J: TRBJ1-5
size: NA
D: NA
CDR3: CASSPRFGGNQPQHF
DNA: TGTGCCAGCTCACCACGCTTCGGGGGCAATCAGCCCCAGCATTTT

V: TRBV30
J: TRBJ2-3
size: NA
D: TRBD2
CDR3: CAWNRGGLVTQYF
DNA: TGTGCCTGGAACCGGGGGGGGCTAGTTACGCAGTATTTT

V: TRBV19
J: TRBJ2-7
size: NA
D: NA
CDR3: CASSRLPGVTDEQYF
DNA: TGTGCCAGTAGTAGACTCCCGGGAGTTACCGACGAGCAGTACTTC

V: TRBV14
J: TRBJ1-1
size: NA
D: NA
CDR3: CASSQDAGRFTEAFF
DNA: TGTGCCAGCAGCCAAGATGCGGGAAGGTTCACTGAAGCTTTCTTT

V: TRBV3-1/TRBV3-2
J: TRBJ2-1
size: NA
D: TRBD2
CDR3: CASSPAGGRGEQFF
DNA: TGTGCCAGCAGCCCCGCGGGGGGGCGGGGTGAGCAGTTCTTC

V: TRBV7-2
J: TRBJ1-2
size: NA
D: TRBD1
CDR3: CASSFQGGLDGYTF
DNA: TGTGCCAGCAGCTTCCAGGGGGGCCTAGATGGCTACACCTTC

V: TRBV19
J: TRBJ2-2
size: NA
D: NA
CDR3: CASSSLGDLNTGELFF
DNA: TGTGCCAGTAGCTCGCTAGGGGATTTGAACACCGGGGAGCTGTTTTTT

V: TRBV30
J: TRBJ1-2
size: NA
D: NA
CDR3: CAWDYGTPYGYTF
DNA: TGTGCCTGGGACTATGGCACGCCTTATGGCTACACCTTC

V: TRBV18
J: TRBJ1-2
size: NA
D: NA
CDR3: CASSPPSVSSGYTF
DNA: TGTGCCAGCTCACCACCGTCGGTGTCCTCTGGCTACACCTTC

V: TRBV19
J: TRBJ1-1
size: NA
D: NA
CDR3: CASSMGSGVTEAFF
DNA: TGTGCCAGTAGTATGGGGTCGGGGGTCACTGAAGCTTTCTTT

V: TRBV6-5
J: TRBJ1-1
size: NA
D: NA
CDR3: CASRPTGGRVAFF
DNA: TGTGCCAGCCGCCCTACGGGGGGCAGGGTAGCTTTCTTT

V: TRBV4-3
J: TRBJ1-1
size: once
D: TRBD1
CDR3: CASSQTTGGISEAFF
DNA: TGCGCCAGCAGCCAGACGACAGGGGGGATCTCTGAAGCTTTCTTT

V: TRBV6-5
J: TRBJ1-1
size: NA
D: NA
CDR3: CASSYASVNTEAFF
DNA: TGTGCCAGCAGTTACGCCAGCGTGAACACTGAAGCTTTCTTT

V: TRBV7-9
J: TRBJ2-1
size: NA
D: TRBD2
CDR3: CASSERGSSYNEQFF
DNA: TGTGCCAGCAGCGAGCGGGGCAGCTCCTACAATGAGCAGTTCTTC

V: TRBV24-1
J: TRBJ2-5
size: NA
D: NA
CDR3: CAVQWGGRIPSGTQYF
DNA: TGTGCCGTTCAATGGGGGGGGCGAATTCCCTCTGGGACCCAGTACTTC

V: TRBV6-2/TRBV6-3
J: TRBJ1-1
size: few
D: NA
CDR3: CASSYSSTGRRNTEAFF
DNA: TGTGCCAGCAGTTACTCGAGCACAGGGCGTAGGAACACTGAAGCTTTCTTT

V: TRBV7-8
J: TRBJ1-2
size: NA
D: NA
CDR3: CASSLVGGTGGYTF
DNA: TGTGCCAGCAGCTTAGTTGGCGGGACTGGCGGCTACACCTTC

V: TRBV5-8
J: TRBJ1-4
size: NA
D: NA
CDR3: CASSAGTPGKLFF
DNA: TGTGCCAGCAGCGCGGGGACTCCCGGAAAACTGTTTTTT

V: TRBV5-8
J: TRBJ1-1
size: NA
D: NA
CDR3: CASGPSQGSDTEAFF
DNA: TGTGCCAGCGGCCCATCGCAGGGCTCGGACACTGAAGCTTTCTTT

V: TRBV7-9
J: TRBJ2-5
size: NA
D: TRBD2
CDR3: CASSPNRGEGETQYF
DNA: TGTGCCAGCAGTCCAAACCGCGGGGAGGGAGAGACCCAGTACTTC

V: TRBV2
J: TRBJ2-1
size: NA
D: NA
CDR3: CASSLTQGEQFF
DNA: TGTGCCAGCAGTCTTACACAGGGTGAGCAGTTCTTC